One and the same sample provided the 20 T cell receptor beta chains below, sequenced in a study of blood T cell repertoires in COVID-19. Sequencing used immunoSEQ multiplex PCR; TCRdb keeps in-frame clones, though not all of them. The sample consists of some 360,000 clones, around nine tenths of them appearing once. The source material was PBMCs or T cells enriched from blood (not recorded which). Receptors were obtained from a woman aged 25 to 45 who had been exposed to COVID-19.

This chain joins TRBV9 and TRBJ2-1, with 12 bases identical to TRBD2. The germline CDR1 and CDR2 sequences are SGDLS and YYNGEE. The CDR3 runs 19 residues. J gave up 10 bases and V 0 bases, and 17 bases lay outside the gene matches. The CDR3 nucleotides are TGTGCCAGCAGCGTAGGCGGGCTAGCGGGAGGGCCATTTAGGTGGGAGCAGTTCTTC. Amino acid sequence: CASSVGGLAGGPFRWEQFF.

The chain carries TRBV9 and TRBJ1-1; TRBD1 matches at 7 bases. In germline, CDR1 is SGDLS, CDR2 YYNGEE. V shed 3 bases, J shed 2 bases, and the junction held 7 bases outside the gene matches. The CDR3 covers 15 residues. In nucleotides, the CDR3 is TGTGCCAGCAGCGCGTTCCGGGACAGCAACACTGAAGCTTTCTTT. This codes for CASSAFRDSNTEAFF. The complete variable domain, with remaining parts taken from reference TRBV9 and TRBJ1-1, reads DSGVTQTPKHLITATGQRVTLRCSPRSGDLSVYWYQQSLDQGLQFLIQYYNGEERAKGNILERFSAQQFPDLHSELNLSSLELGDSALYFCASSAFRDSNTEAFFGQGTRLTVV.

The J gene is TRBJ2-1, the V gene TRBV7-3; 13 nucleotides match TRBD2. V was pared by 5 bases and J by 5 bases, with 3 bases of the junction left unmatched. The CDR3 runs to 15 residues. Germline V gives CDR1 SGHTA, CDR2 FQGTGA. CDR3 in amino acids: CASSATSGRNNEQFF. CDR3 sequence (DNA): TGTGCCAGCAGCGCGACTAGCGGGAGGAACAATGAGCAGTTCTTC.

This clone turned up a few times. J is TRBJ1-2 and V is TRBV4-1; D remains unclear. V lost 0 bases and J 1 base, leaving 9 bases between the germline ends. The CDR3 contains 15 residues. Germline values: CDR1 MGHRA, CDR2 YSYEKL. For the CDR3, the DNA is TGCGCCAGCAGCCAAGATCTGACAAATAACTATGGCTACACCTTC. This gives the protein CASSQDLTNNYGYTF.

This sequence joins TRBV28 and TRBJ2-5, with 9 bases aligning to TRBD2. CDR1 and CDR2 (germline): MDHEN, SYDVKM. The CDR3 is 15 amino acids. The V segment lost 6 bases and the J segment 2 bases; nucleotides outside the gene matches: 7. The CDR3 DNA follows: TGTGCCAGCAGGTTGACTAGCGGCCAACAAGAGACCCAGTACTTC. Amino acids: CASRLTSGQQETQYF.

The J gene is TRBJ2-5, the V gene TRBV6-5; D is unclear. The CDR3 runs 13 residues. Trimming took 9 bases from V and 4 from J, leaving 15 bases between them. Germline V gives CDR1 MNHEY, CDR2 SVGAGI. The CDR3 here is CASRDPPGETQYF. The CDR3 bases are TGTGCCAGTAGAGACCCTCCAGGAGAGACCCAGTACTTC.

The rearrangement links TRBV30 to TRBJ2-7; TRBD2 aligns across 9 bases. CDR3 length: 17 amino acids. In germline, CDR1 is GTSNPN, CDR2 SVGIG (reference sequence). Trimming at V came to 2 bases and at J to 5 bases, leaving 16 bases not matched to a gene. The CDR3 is CAWSLQGGLAPGDEQYF. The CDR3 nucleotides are TGTGCCTGGAGTCTCCAGGGTGGACTAGCGCCTGGGGACGAGCAGTACTTC.

CDR3 DNA: TGTGCCAGCAGCTTCACTAGTGGCGGGAGTAGGTACAATGAGCAGTTCTTC. It codes for CASSFTSGGSRYNEQFF. The rearrangement links TRBV11-2 to TRBJ2-1; 7 positions match TRBD2. V lost 3 bases and J lost 4; bases outside the gene matches: 12. Germline CDR1 SGHAT, CDR2 FQNNGV. This CDR3 has 17 amino acids.

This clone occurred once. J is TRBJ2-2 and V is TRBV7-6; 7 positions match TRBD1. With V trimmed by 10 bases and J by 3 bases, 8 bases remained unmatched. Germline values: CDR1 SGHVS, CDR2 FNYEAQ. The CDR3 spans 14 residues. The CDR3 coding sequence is TGTGCCACAAGACAGGGTTGGGACACCGGGGAGCTGTTTTTT. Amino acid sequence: CATRQGWDTGELFF.

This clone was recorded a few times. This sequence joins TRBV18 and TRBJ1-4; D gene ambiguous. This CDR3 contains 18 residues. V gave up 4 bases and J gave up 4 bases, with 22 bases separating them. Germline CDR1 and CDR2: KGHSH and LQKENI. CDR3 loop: CASSLQSLGGEGNEKLFF. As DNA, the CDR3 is TGTGCCAGCTCACTACAAAGCCTGGGCGGAGAGGGTAATGAAAAACTGTTTTTT.

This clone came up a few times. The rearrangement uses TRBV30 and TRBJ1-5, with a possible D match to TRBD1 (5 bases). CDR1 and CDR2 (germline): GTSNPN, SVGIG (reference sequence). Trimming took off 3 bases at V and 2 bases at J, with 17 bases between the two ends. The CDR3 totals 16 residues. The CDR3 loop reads CAWRKPGGWGNQPQHF. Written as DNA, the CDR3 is TGTGCCTGGAGAAAACCTGGGGGGTGGGGCAATCAGCCCCAGCATTTT. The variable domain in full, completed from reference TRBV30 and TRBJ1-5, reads SQTIHQWPATLVQPVGSPLSLECTVEGTSNPNLYWYRQAAGRGLQLLFYSVGIGQISSEVPQNLSASRPQDRQFILSSKKLLLSDSGFYLCAWRKPGGWGNQPQHFGDGTRLSIL.

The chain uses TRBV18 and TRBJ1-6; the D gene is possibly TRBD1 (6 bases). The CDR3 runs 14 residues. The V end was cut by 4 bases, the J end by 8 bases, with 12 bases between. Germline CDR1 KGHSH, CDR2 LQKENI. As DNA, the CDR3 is TGTGCCAGCTCACGCCAGGGGCAAGATTCACCCCTCCACTTT. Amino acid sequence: CASSRQGQDSPLHF.

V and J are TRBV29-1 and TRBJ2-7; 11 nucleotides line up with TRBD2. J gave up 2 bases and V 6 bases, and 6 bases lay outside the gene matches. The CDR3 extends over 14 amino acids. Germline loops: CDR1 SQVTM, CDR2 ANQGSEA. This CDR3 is CSVLGLAAPYEQYF. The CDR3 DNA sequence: TGCAGCGTCCTGGGACTAGCGGCTCCCTACGAGCAGTACTTC.

CDR3 amino acids: CASRDSAGANVLTF. CDR3 nucleotides: TGTGCCAGCAGAGACAGTGCTGGGGCCAACGTCCTGACTTTC. The chain employs TRBV28 and TRBJ2-6, with D possibly being TRBD1 (5 bases). The length of the CDR3 is 14 residues. V was shortened by 6 bases and J by 2 bases, with 8 bases between the two germline ends. CDR1 and CDR2 (germline): MDHEN, SYDVKM.

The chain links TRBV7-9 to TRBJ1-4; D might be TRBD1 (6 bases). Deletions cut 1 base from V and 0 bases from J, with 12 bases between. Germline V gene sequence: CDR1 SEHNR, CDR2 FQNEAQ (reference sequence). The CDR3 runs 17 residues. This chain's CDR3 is CASSLGSGVSTNEKLFF. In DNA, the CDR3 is TGTGCCAGCAGCTTAGGGTCAGGGGTGTCAACTAATGAAAAACTGTTTTTT.

CDR3 residues: CASPPGQVQETQYF. The DNA for the CDR3 is TGTGCCAGCCCCCCGGGACAGGTGCAAGAGACCCAGTACTTC. The J gene is TRBJ2-5, the V gene TRBV2; the match to TRBD1 covers 8 bases. CDR3 size: 14 residues. J lost 2 bases, V lost 8 bases, and 7 bases had no gene match. Germline loops: CDR1 SNHLY, CDR2 FYNNEI. Full variable domain (remainder filled in from reference TRBV2 and TRBJ2-5): EPEVTQTPSHQVTQMGQEVILRCVPISNHLYFYWYRQILGQKVEFLVSFYNNEISEKSEIFDDQFSVERPDGSNFTLKIRSTKLEDSAMYFCASPPGQVQETQYFGPGTRLLVL.

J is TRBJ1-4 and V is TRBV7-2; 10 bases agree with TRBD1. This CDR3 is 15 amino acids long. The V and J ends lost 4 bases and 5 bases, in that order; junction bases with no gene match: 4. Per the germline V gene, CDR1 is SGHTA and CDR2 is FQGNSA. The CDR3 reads CASSSRQGANEKLFF. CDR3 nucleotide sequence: TGTGCCAGCAGCTCTAGACAGGGGGCGAATGAAAAACTGTTTTTT.

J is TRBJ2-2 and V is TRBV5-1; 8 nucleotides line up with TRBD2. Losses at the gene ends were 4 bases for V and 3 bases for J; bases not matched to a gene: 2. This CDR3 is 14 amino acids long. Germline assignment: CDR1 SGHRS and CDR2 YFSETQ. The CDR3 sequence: CASSTAGDTGELFF. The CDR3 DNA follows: TGCGCCAGCAGCACAGCGGGAGACACCGGGGAGCTGTTTTTT.

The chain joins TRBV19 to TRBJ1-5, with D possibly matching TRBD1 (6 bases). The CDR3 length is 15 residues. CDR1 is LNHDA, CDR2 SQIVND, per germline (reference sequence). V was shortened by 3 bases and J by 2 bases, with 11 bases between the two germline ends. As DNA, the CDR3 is TGTGCCAGTAGTATTTCCAGGGGTGGCAATCAGCCCCAGCATTTT. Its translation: CASSISRGGNQPQHF.

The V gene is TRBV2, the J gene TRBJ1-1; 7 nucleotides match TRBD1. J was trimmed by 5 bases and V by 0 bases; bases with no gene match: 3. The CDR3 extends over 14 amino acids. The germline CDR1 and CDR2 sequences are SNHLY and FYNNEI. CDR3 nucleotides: TGTGCCAGCAGTGAAGCGACAGGGCAGACTGAAGCTTTCTTT. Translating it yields CASSEATGQTEAFF.